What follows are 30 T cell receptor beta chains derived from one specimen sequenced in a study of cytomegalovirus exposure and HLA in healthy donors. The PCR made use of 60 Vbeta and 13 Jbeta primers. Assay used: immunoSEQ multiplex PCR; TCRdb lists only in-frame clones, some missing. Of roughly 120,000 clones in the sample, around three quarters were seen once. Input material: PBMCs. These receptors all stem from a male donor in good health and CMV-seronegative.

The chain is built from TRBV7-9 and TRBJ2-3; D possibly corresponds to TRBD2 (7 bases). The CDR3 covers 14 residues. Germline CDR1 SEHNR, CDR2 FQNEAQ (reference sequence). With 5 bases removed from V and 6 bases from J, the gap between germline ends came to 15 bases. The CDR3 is CASSHWGGADTQYF. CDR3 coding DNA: TGTGCCAGCAGCCACTGGGGGGGGGCGGATACGCAGTATTTT.

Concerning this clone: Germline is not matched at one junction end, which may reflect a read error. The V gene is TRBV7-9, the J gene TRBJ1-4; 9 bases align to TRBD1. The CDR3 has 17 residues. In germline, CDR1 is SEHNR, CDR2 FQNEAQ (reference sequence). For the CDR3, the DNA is TGTTCCAGCAGCCAACGACAGGGGGGCACTTCAAATGAAAAACTGTTTTTT. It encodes CSSSQRQGGTSNEKLFF.

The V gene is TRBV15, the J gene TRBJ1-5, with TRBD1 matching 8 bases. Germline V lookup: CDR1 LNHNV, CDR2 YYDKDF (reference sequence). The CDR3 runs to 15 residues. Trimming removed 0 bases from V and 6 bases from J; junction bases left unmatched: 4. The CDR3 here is CATSRDGDRIQPQHF. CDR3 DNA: TGTGCCACCAGCAGAGATGGGGACAGGATTCAGCCCCAGCATTTT.

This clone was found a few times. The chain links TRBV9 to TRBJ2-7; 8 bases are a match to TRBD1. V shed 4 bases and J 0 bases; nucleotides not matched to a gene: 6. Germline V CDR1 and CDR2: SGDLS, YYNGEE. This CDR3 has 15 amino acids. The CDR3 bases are TGTGCCAGCAGCCCACGACAGGGGCTCTCCTACGAGCAGTACTTC. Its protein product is CASSPRQGLSYEQYF.

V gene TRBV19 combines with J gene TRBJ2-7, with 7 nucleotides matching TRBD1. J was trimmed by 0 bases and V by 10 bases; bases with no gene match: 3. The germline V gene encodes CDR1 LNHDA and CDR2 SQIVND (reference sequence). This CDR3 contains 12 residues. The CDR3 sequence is CATRDSSYEQYF. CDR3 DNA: TGTGCCACCCGGGACAGCTCCTACGAGCAGTACTTC.

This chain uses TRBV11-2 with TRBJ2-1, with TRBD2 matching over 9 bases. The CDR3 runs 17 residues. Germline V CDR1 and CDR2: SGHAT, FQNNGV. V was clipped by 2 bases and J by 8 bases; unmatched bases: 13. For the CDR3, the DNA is TGTGCCAGCAGCTTACGCCGGAGCGGGAGGTACCAACATGAGCAGTTCTTC. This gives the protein CASSLRRSGRYQHEQFF.

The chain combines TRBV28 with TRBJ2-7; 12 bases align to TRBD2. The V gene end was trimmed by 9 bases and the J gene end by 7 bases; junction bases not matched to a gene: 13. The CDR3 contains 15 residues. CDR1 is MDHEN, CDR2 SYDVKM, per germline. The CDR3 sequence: CASNQLAGGPGEQYF. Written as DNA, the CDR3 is TGTGCCAGTAATCAGCTAGCGGGGGGGCCGGGAGAGCAGTACTTC.

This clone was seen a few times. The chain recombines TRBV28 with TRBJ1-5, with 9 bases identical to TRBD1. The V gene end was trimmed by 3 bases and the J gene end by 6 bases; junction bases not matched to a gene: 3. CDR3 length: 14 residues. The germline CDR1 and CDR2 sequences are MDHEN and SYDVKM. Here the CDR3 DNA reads TGTGCCAGCAGTTTCTGGACAGGGGTTCAGCCCCAGCATTTT. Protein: CASSFWTGVQPQHF.

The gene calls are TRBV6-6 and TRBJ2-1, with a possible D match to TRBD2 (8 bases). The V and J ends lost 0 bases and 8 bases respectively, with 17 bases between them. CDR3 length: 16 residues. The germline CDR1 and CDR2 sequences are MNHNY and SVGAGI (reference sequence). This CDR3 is CASSYSGDSGSYEQFF. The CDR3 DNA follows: TGTGCCAGCAGTTACTCTGGGGACAGCGGGAGCTATGAGCAGTTCTTC.

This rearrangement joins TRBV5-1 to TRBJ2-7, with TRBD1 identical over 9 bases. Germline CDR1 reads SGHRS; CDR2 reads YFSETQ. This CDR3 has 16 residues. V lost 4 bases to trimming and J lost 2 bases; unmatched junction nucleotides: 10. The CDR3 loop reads CASSIWTGEGPYEQYF. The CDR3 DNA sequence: TGCGCCAGCAGCATATGGACAGGGGAGGGGCCCTACGAGCAGTACTTC.

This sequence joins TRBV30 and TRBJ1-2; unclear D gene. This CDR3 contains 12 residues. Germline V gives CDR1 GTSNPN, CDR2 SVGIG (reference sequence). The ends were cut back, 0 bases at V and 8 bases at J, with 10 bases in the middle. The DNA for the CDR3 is TGTGCCTGGAGTGTAATGGCTAGAGGCTACACCTTC. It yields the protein CAWSVMARGYTF.

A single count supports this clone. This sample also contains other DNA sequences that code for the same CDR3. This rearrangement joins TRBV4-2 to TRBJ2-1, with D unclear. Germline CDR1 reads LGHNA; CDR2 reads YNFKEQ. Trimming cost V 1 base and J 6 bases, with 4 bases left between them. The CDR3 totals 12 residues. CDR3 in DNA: TGTGCCAGCAGCCAAGGAGGCAATGAGCAGTTCTTC. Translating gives CASSQGGNEQFF.

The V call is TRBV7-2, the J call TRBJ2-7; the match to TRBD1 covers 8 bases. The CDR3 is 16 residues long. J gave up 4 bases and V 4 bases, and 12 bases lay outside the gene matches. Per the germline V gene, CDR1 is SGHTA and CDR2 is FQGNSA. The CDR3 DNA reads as TGTGCCAGCAGCTGGTATCCGACAGGGGTAGGATACGAGCAGTACTTC. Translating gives CASSWYPTGVGYEQYF.

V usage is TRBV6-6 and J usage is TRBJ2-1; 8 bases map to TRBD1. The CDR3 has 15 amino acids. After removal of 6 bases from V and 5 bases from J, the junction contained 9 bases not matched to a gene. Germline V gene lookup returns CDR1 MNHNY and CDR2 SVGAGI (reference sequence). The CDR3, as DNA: TGTGCCAGCAGACACCCGACAGGGGTCCACAATGAGCAGTTCTTC. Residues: CASRHPTGVHNEQFF.

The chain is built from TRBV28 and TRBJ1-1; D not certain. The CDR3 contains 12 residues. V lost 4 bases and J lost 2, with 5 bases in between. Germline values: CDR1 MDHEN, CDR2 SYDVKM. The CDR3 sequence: CASSSRNTEAFF. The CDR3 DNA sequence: TGTGCCAGCAGTTCGCGAAACACTGAAGCTTTCTTT.

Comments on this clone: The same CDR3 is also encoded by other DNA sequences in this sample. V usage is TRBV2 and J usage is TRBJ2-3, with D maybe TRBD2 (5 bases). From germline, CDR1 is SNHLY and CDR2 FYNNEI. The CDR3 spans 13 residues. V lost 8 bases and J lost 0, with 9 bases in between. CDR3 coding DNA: TGTGCCAGCTCTGGAGGAAGCACAGATACGCAGTATTTT. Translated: CASSGGSTDTQYF.

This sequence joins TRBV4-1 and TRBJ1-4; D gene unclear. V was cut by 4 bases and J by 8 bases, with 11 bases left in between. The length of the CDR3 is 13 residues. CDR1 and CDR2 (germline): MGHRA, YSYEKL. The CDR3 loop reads CASSPYSSEKLFF. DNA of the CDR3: TGCGCCAGCAGCCCCTACTCGTCCGAAAAACTGTTTTTT.

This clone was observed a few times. CDR3 sequence reads: CASSMQIRRETQYF. DNA for the CDR3: TGTGCCAGTAGTATGCAGATCAGGCGAGAGACCCAGTACTTC. The gene calls are TRBV19 and TRBJ2-5; the D is unclear. The germline V gene encodes CDR1 LNHDA and CDR2 SQIVND (reference sequence). Trimming removed 3 bases from V and 4 bases from J, with 12 bases in between. The CDR3 is 14 residues long.

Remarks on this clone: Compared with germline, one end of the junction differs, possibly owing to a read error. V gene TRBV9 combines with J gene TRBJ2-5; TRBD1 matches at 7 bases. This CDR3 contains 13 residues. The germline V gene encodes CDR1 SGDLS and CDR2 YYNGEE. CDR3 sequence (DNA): TGTGCCAGCGCCAGGGGGACCCAAGAGAGCCAGTACTTC. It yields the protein CASARGTQESQYF.

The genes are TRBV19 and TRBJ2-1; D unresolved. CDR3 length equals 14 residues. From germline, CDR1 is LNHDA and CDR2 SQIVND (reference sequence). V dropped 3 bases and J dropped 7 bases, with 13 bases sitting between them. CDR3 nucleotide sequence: TGTGCCAGTAGTATCCCACGTGCGCGGAATGAGCAGTTCTTC. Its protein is CASSIPRARNEQFF. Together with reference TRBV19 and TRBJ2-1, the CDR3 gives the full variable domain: DGGITQSPKYLFRKEGQNVTLSCEQNLNHDAMYWYRQDPGQGLRLIYYSQIVNDFQKGDIAEGYSVSREKKESFPLTVTSAQKNPTAFYLCASSIPRARNEQFFGPGTRLTVL.

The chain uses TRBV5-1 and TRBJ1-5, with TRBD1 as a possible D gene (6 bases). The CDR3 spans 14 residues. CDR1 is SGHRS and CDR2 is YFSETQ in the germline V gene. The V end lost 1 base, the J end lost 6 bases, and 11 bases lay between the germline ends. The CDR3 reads CASSLIQGSQPQHF. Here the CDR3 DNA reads TGCGCCAGCAGCTTGATACAGGGCTCTCAGCCCCAGCATTTT.

CDR3: CASSLQGEGTDTQYF. CDR3 in DNA: TGTGCCAGCAGTTTACAGGGGGAAGGCACAGATACGCAGTATTTT. V is TRBV6-4 and J is TRBJ2-3; 8 nucleotides align to TRBD1. Germline assignment: CDR1 MRHNA and CDR2 SNTAGT. The CDR3 loop spans 15 amino acids. The V and J ends lost 5 bases and 1 base, in that order; junction bases with no gene match: 5.

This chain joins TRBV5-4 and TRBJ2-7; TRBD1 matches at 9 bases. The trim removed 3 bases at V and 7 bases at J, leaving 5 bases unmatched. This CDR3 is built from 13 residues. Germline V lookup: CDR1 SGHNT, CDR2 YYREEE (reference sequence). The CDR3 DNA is TGTGCCAGCAGCTGGACAGGGGTAGGGGAGCAGTACTTC. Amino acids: CASSWTGVGEQYF.

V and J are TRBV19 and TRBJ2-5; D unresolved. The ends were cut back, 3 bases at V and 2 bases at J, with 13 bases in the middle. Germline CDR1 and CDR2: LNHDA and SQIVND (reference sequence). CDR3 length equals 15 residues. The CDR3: CASSIQTGGQETQYF. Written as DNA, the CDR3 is TGTGCCAGTAGTATTCAGACGGGTGGACAAGAGACCCAGTACTTC. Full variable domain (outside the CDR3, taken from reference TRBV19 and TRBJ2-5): DGGITQSPKYLFRKEGQNVTLSCEQNLNHDAMYWYRQDPGQGLRLIYYSQIVNDFQKGDIAEGYSVSREKKESFPLTVTSAQKNPTAFYLCASSIQTGGQETQYFGPGTRLLVL.

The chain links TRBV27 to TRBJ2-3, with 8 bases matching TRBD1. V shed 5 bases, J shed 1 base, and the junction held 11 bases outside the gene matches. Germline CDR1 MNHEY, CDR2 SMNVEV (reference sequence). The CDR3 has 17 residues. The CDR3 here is CASSALAGGVGTDTQYF. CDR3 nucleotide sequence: TGTGCCAGCAGTGCCCTTGCAGGGGGCGTGGGCACAGATACGCAGTATTTT.

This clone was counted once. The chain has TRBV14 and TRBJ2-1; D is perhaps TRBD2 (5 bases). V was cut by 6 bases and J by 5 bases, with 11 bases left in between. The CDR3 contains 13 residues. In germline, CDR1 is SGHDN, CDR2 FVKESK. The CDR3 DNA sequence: TGTGCCAGCAGGGGAGACGCTGACAATGAGCAGTTCTTC. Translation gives CASRGDADNEQFF. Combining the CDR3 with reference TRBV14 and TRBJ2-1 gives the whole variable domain EAGVTQFPSHSVIEKGQTVTLRCDPISGHDNLYWYRRVMGKEIKFLLHFVKESKQDESGMPNNRFLAERTGGTYSTLKVQPAELEDSGVYFCASRGDADNEQFFGPGTRLTVL.

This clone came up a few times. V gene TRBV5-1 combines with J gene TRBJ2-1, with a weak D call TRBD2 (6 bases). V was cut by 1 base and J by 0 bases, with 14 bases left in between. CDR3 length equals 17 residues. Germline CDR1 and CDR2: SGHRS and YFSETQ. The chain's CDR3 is CASSLRDGGSSYNEQFF. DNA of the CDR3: TGCGCCAGCAGCTTGCGGGACGGAGGGAGCTCCTACAATGAGCAGTTCTTC.

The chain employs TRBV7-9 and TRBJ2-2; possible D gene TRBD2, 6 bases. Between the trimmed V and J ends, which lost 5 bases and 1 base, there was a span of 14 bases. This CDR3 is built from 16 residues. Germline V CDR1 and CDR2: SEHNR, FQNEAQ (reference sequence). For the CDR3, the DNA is TGTGCCAGCAGCGCCCAGGAGGGCCAGAACACCGGGGAGCTGTTTTTT. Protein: CASSAQEGQNTGELFF. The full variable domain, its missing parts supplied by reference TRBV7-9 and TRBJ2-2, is DTGVSQNPRHKITKRGQNVTFRCDPISEHNRLYWYRQTLGQGPEFLTYFQNEAQLEKSRLLSDRFSAERPKGSFSTLEIQRTEQGDSAMYLCASSAQEGQNTGELFFGEGSRLTVL.

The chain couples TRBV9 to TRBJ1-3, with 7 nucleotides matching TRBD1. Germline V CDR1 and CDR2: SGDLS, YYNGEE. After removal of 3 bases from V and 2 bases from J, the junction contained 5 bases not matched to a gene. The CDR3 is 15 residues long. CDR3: CASSASGTAGNTIYF. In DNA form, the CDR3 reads TGTGCCAGCAGCGCATCTGGGACAGCTGGAAACACCATATATTTT.

This CDR3 is CASSLVKLLDRAKNIQYF. The DNA of the CDR3 is TGTGCCAGCAGCTTAGTAAAGCTATTAGACAGAGCCAAAAACATTCAGTACTTC. V usage is TRBV11-2 and J usage is TRBJ2-4, with a weak D call TRBD1 (5 bases). This CDR3 spans 18 amino acids. In germline, CDR1 is SGHAT, CDR2 FQNNGV. V shed 1 base and J shed 0 bases, with 16 bases lying between them.